This is a list of T cell receptor beta chains from one sample in a study of shared clonotypes between healthy human individuals. Profiling relied on immunoSEQ multiplex PCR, and the TCRdb table lists in-frame clones only, not all of them. Counted here are some 2,500,000 clones, approximately 94% occurring once; the ten biggest clones make up about 0.34%. The specimen was naive CD4+ T cells from PBMCs. The source of these receptors is a man aged 18 to 30 in good health. Some clones in this sample may be carry-over from other donors' samples. The CDR3 runs from the conserved cysteine through the conserved F or W. D genes are given only for firm matches. Clone sizes are given selectively: once, few, many, or a class where the clone is expanded.

TRBD1	TRBV7-9	TRBJ1-6	-	TGTGCCAGCAGCTCCGGGACAGGGAGTTCACCCCTCCACTTT	CASSSGTGSSPLHF
-	TRBV5-6	TRBJ1-2	-	TGTGCCAGCAGCTTGGGATACCACAGCCCCGACTATGGCTACACCTTC	CASSLGYHSPDYGYTF
TRBD2	TRBV10-3	TRBJ2-1	-	TGTGCCATCAGTGAATCCAGCGGGGGTCCTAATGAGCAGTTCTTC	CAISESSGGPNEQFF
TRBD1	TRBV5-4	TRBJ2-7	-	TGTGCCAGCAGCTTGTCAGGGGGCTTGTACGAGCAGTACTTC	CASSLSGGLYEQYF
TRBD2	TRBV9	TRBJ2-1	-	TGTGCCAGCAGCGTAGGGGAGGGGAGAAGGTCCCGGAGCTCCTACAATGAGCAGTTCTTC	CASSVGEGRRSRSSYNEQFF
-	TRBV10-3	TRBJ2-7	few	TGTGCCATCAGCGGAACAGGGAGCTACGAGCAGTACTTC	CAISGTGSYEQYF
-	TRBV7-9	TRBJ1-5	-	TGTGCCAGCAGCTTAGGTCGGAATCAGCCCCAGCATTTT	CASSLGRNQPQHF
-	TRBV5-6	TRBJ1-1	-	TGTGCCAGCAGCGTCCGGGACATCCGAGGGACTGAAGCTTTCTTT	CASSVRDIRGTEAFF
-	TRBV30	TRBJ1-1	-	TGTGCCTGGATAGCCCCGTGGGTGTTGAACACTGAAGCTTTCTTT	CAWIAPWVLNTEAFF
TRBD1	TRBV28	TRBJ1-1	-	TGTGCCAGCAGGAACCCCGGACAGGCGAACACTGAAGCTTTCTTT	CASRNPGQANTEAFF
-	TRBV2	TRBJ1-5	-	TGTGCCAGCAGCCCCGGGCCCAATCAGCCCCAGCATTTT	CASSPGPNQPQHF
-	TRBV28	TRBJ2-5	-	TGTGCCAGCAGCGGACCTCTAGGGGAGACCCAGTACTTC	CASSGPLGETQYF
TRBD2	TRBV5-4	TRBJ2-1	-	TGTGCCAGCAGCCCGTTAGCAGCGGGAGCCTACAATGAGCAGTTCTTC	CASSPLAAGAYNEQFF
TRBD1	TRBV5-1	TRBJ1-5	-	TGCGCCAGCAGCTGGGGACAGCCCGAAAATCAGCCCCAGCATTTT	CASSWGQPENQPQHF
-	TRBV6-5	TRBJ1-4	-	TGTGCCAGCAGTTACTCGGCGGCAGACTTTAATGAAAAACTGTTTTTT	CASSYSAADFNEKLFF
TRBD1	TRBV18	TRBJ2-3	-	TGTGCCAGCTCACCTATGCAGGGGGCCACAGATACGCAGTATTTT	CASSPMQGATDTQYF
TRBD1	TRBV4-1	TRBJ2-2	-	TGCGCCAGCAGCCGAGGGACAGGGTACACCGGGGAGCTGTTTTTT	CASSRGTGYTGELFF
TRBD1	TRBV5-6	TRBJ2-2	-	TGTGCCAGCGGGACAGGGGCCGGGGAGCTGTTTTTT	CASGTGAGELFF
TRBD2	TRBV6-5	TRBJ2-3	-	TGTGCCAGCAGTGACCTGGGGGGGAATACGCAGTATTTT	CASSDLGGNTQYF
TRBD2	TRBV5-1	TRBJ2-5	-	TGCGCCAGCAGTCCTGGGGCAGCGGGAGTTAGGGAGACCCAGTACTTC	CASSPGAAGVRETQYF
TRBD2	TRBV7-2	TRBJ2-1	-	TGTGCCAGCAGCTTAGCGGCGGGAGGCCAGAATGAGCAGTTCTTC	CASSLAAGGQNEQFF
-	TRBV28	TRBJ2-5	-	TGTGCCAGCAATGGAGGATTGCAGACCCAGTACTTC	CASNGGLQTQYF
-	TRBV19	TRBJ2-2	-	TGTGCCAGTAGTGTCGGAAGGAACACCGGGGAGCTGTTTTTT	CASSVGRNTGELFF
TRBD1	TRBV25-1	TRBJ2-2	-	TGTGCCAGCAGTGACACGACAGGGAGACGCACCGGGGAGCTGTTTTTT	CASSDTTGRRTGELFF
-	TRBV5-4	TRBJ2-2	-	TGTGCCAGCAGCCTCAATAGGGGGGGACGGATGAACACCGGGGAGCTGTTTTTT	CASSLNRGGRMNTGELFF
TRBD1	TRBV19	TRBJ2-5	-	TGTGCCACTACTACAGGGGGCGGAGAGACCCAGTACTTC	CATTTGGGETQYF
-	TRBV11-3	TRBJ2-3	-	TGTGCCAGCAGCCCGACAACTAGCACAGATACGCAGTATTTT	CASSPTTSTDTQYF
-	TRBV9	TRBJ1-4	few	TGTGCCAGCAGCCAAGGGGTTTTGGGGGAAAAACTGTTTTTT	CASSQGVLGEKLFF
-	TRBV19	TRBJ2-7	-	TGTGCCAGTAGTCCAACCGTCCTTAACTACGAGCAGTACTTC	CASSPTVLNYEQYF
TRBD1	TRBV5-1	TRBJ2-2	-	TGCGCCAGCAGCTTGACAGGGGGAATCGCCGGGGAGCTGTTTTTT	CASSLTGGIAGELFF
-	TRBV9	TRBJ2-3	-	TGTGCCAGCAGCGAGGGGGCAAGAGGAGCGGGAAGAGCAGATACGCAGTATTTT	CASSEGARGAGRADTQYF
-	TRBV27	TRBJ1-6	-	TGTGCCAGCAGTTTAACAGGCAAGGTCAATTCACCCCTCCACTTT	CASSLTGKVNSPLHF
TRBD2	TRBV6-6	TRBJ2-1	-	TGTGCCAGCAGTTCTTCACTAGCGGGAGGGCCGGATGAGCAGTTCTTC	CASSSSLAGGPDEQFF
TRBD1	TRBV27	TRBJ2-7	-	TGTGCCAGCTCCAACAGGGGATCCCACGAGCAGTACTTC	CASSNRGSHEQYF
TRBD1	TRBV10-2	TRBJ2-7	-	TGCGCCAGCAAGGACAGGAGCTACGAGCAGTACTTC	CASKDRSYEQYF
-	TRBV5-1	TRBJ2-5	-	TGCGCCAGCAGCTTCTTCCCATTAGGCGGGGAGACCCAGTACTTC	CASSFFPLGGETQYF
-	TRBV5-5	TRBJ2-1	-	TGTGCCAGCAGCTTGGTGGTGCAGTCCTACAATGAGCAGTTCTTC	CASSLVVQSYNEQFF
-	TRBV5-1	TRBJ1-2	-	TGCGCCAGCAGCTTGGCCCCAGCCAACTATGGCTACACCTTC	CASSLAPANYGYTF
-	TRBV7-2	TRBJ2-3	-	TGTGCCAGCAGCGTCCAGCCCCTCTCAGATACGCAGTATTTT	CASSVQPLSDTQYF
-	TRBV18	TRBJ1-3	-	TGTGCCAGCTCACCACCTGGAGGGGCGGACACCATATATTTT	CASSPPGGADTIYF
-	TRBV5-8	TRBJ2-7	-	TGTGCCAGCAGCTTCGACAGGCTCTCCTACGAGCAGTACTTC	CASSFDRLSYEQYF
-	TRBV18	TRBJ2-5	-	TGTGCCAGCTCACCACCGGGAAAATGGAGGGAGACCCAGTACTTC	CASSPPGKWRETQYF
TRBD1	TRBV2	TRBJ2-5	-	TGTGCCAGCACTGGGACAGGACAAGAGACCCAGTACTTC	CASTGTGQETQYF
TRBD2	TRBV7-3	TRBJ2-1	-	TGTGCCAGCAGCTTCCTCATACCGGGACTAGCGAATGAGCAGTTCTTC	CASSFLIPGLANEQFF
-	TRBV28	TRBJ1-2	once	TGTGCCAGCAGCCCATCACACCGGACTGGCAACTATGGCTACACCTTC	CASSPSHRTGNYGYTF
-	TRBV11-2	TRBJ2-7	-	TGTGCCAGCAGCTTAGGGTCAACAGGAGTTTACGAGCAGTACTTC	CASSLGSTGVYEQYF
-	TRBV2	TRBJ1-5	-	TGTGCCAGCAGTGAAGGTGCACGGAATCAGCCCCAGCATTTT	CASSEGARNQPQHF
TRBD1	TRBV5-1	TRBJ2-1	-	TGCGCCAGCAGCTTGGCGGGGGGACAGGGTCGTAATGAGCAGTTCTTC	CASSLAGGQGRNEQFF
TRBD2	TRBV5-4	TRBJ2-2	-	TGTGCCAGCAGCCCACGGACTAGCGGGATGAACACCGGGGAGCTGTTTTTT	CASSPRTSGMNTGELFF
TRBD1	TRBV25-1	TRBJ2-7	-	TGTGCCAGCAGCGCCGACAACAGGGGTTCCTACGAGCAGTACTTC	CASSADNRGSYEQYF
-	TRBV7-9	TRBJ2-2	-	TGTGCCAGCAGAATGAACCTTGGGACAGCCGGGGGATTGGCCGGGGAGCTGTTTTTT	CASRMNLGTAGGLAGELFF
-	TRBV29-1	TRBJ2-7	-	TGCAGCGTTGCTTCGGGATTTGGGTACGAGCAGTACTTC	CSVASGFGYEQYF
TRBD1	TRBV25-1	TRBJ1-2	once	TGTGCCAGCAGTGAGTGGGCCAGGGGGCATGGCTACACCTTC	CASSEWARGHGYTF
-	TRBV5-1	TRBJ2-3	-	TGCGCCAGCAGTTCCGTAACGGGAGAGTGGGCCCTATCCACAGATACGCAGTATTTT	CASSSVTGEWALSTDTQYF
-	TRBV28	TRBJ2-3	-	TGTGCCAGCAGTCCTCGAACCGATACGCAGTATTTT	CASSPRTDTQYF
-	TRBV28	TRBJ2-5	-	TGTGCCAGCAGACTAGAGAAGCGCCAAGAGACCCAGTACTTC	CASRLEKRQETQYF
-	TRBV7-2	TRBJ2-1	-	TGTGCCAGCAGCTCGGGCAGGGAGAATGAGCAGTTCTTC	CASSSGRENEQFF